A single sample gave rise to the 30 T cell receptor beta chains below, sequenced in a study of shared T cell receptors in the human thymus. Libraries were prepared by immunoSEQ multiplex PCR; TCRdb keeps only in-frame clonotypes and omits some of them. This sample has hundreds of thousands of clones, with roughly 94% found just once. The sequenced material came from thymocytes. These receptor sequences come from a human donor.

This clone was found a few times. CDR3 DNA: TGTGCCAGTAATACAGGGGGAACTAATGAAAAACTGTTTTTT. This sequence encodes CASNTGGTNEKLFF. The J gene is TRBJ1-4, the V gene TRBV19; 8 bases fit TRBD1. This CDR3 comprises 14 residues. CDR1 is LNHDA, CDR2 SQIVND, per germline (reference sequence). V shed 7 bases and J 1 base; nucleotides not matched to a gene: 2.

This chain uses TRBV28 with TRBJ1-5; D unresolved. The CDR3 is 16 residues long. CDR1 is MDHEN and CDR2 is SYDVKM in the germline V gene. Trimming took off 4 bases at V and 0 bases at J, with 13 bases between the two ends. For the CDR3, the DNA is TGTGCCAGCAGTTCTGGCAGCGAATATAGCAATCAGCCCCAGCATTTT. Its protein is CASSSGSEYSNQPQHF. Complete variable domain (other parts from reference TRBV28 and TRBJ1-5): DVKVTQSSRYLVKRTGEKVFLECVQDMDHENMFWYRQDPGLGLRLIYFSYDVKMKEKGDIPEGYSVSREKKERFSLILESASTNQTSMYLCASSSGSEYSNQPQHFGDGTRLSIL.

J is TRBJ2-1 and V is TRBV9, with 9 bases aligning to TRBD2. The ends lost 3 bases at V and 10 bases at J; junction bases unmatched: 17. The CDR3 covers 17 residues. Germline values: CDR1 SGDLS, CDR2 YYNGEE. The CDR3 bases are TGTGCCAGCAGCGACCTAGGGAGGGCTAGCGGGAAAGTAGAGCAGTTCTTC. This codes for CASSDLGRASGKVEQFF.

The chain couples TRBV27 to TRBJ2-1; the match to TRBD2 covers 11 bases. This CDR3 is 17 amino acids long. Germline V gene lookup returns CDR1 MNHEY and CDR2 SMNVEV (reference sequence). The junction had 6 bases not matched to a gene; V was cut back by 2 bases and J by 3 bases. The CDR3 loop is CASSLVCSGRGYNEQFF. CDR3 bases: TGTGCCAGCAGTTTAGTATGTAGCGGGAGGGGCTACAATGAGCAGTTCTTC.

The V and J genes are TRBV4-1 and TRBJ2-1, with 7 bases identical to TRBD2. J lost 0 bases, V lost 2 bases, and 4 bases had no gene match. CDR3 length: 16 amino acids. Germline CDR1 and CDR2: MGHRA and YSYEKL. DNA of the CDR3: TGCGCCAGCAGCCAACACGGCGGGAGCTCCTACAATGAGCAGTTCTTC. It translates to CASSQHGGSSYNEQFF.

The V and J genes are TRBV27 and TRBJ1-1, with 7 bases that match TRBD1. The junction had 9 bases not matched to a gene; V was cut back by 1 base and J by 4 bases. CDR1 is MNHEY and CDR2 is SMNVEV in the germline V gene (reference sequence). The CDR3 extends over 16 amino acids. In nucleotides, the CDR3 is TGTGCCAGCAGTTTATGGGCAAGGGGGCAGGTCACTGAAGCTTTCTTT. Its translation: CASSLWARGQVTEAFF.

The CDR3 is CASSLGSQGRNYGYTF. In nucleotides, the CDR3 is TGTGCCAGCAGCTTAGGTTCTCAGGGGCGCAACTATGGCTACACCTTC. The chain uses TRBV7-9 and TRBJ1-2, with D possibly being TRBD1 (6 bases). Germline V lookup: CDR1 SEHNR, CDR2 FQNEAQ (reference sequence). The CDR3 is made up of 16 amino acids. Trimming took 1 base from V and 2 from J, leaving 14 bases between them.

In this sample, this clone turned up once. This chain connects TRBV30 to TRBJ2-1; 9 positions agree with TRBD2. Germline-derived CDR1 and CDR2 are GTSNPN and SVGIG (reference sequence). The CDR3 has 18 residues. V lost 0 bases to trimming and J lost 7 bases; unmatched junction nucleotides: 16. CDR3 sequence (DNA): TGTGCCTGGAGTGTCGGTAGCGGGAGTGGTCTGTTAGAGAATGAGCAGTTCTTC. It yields the protein CAWSVGSGSGLLENEQFF.

The sample holds one count of this clone. The gene calls are TRBV11-2 and TRBJ2-7; a possible D gene is TRBD1 (5 bases). This CDR3 has 16 residues. Germline CDR1 and CDR2: SGHAT and FQNNGV. Trimming cost V 5 bases and J 3 bases, with 20 bases left between them. The CDR3 spells CASSPSRANAHYEQYF. CDR3 DNA: TGTGCCAGCAGCCCCTCCAGGGCTAACGCCCACTACGAGCAGTACTTC.

The chain couples TRBV7-9 to TRBJ1-2, with D unclear. This CDR3 is built from 15 residues. Germline V gene sequence: CDR1 SEHNR, CDR2 FQNEAQ (reference sequence). With 2 bases removed from V and 2 bases from J, the gap between germline ends came to 12 bases. The CDR3 DNA reads as TGTGCCAGCAGCTTAAAGTACCCGGGCAACTATGGCTACACCTTC. Translating gives CASSLKYPGNYGYTF.

The rearrangement uses TRBV4-2 and TRBJ1-1; 8 nucleotides match TRBD1. Germline values: CDR1 LGHNA, CDR2 YNFKEQ. This CDR3 region has 19 residues. With 0 bases clipped from V and 6 bases from J, the junction kept 18 bases outside the gene matches. The DNA for the CDR3 is TGTGCCAGCAGCCAAGATTTTGGAAACAGGGGGATGACGGACGCTGAAGCTTTCTTT. This encodes CASSQDFGNRGMTDAEAFF.

This chain uses TRBV15 with TRBJ1-1, with D perhaps TRBD1 (6 bases). The CDR3 has 16 amino acids. The germline CDR1 and CDR2 sequences are LNHNV and YYDKDF (reference sequence). The V and J ends lost 0 bases and 11 bases respectively, with 22 bases between them. CDR3 bases: TGTGCCACCAGCAGAGATCATCCGGGACACTCTAGGGTGGCTTTCTTT. Its translation is CATSRDHPGHSRVAFF.

This chain connects TRBV14 to TRBJ2-3, with 9 positions matching TRBD2. Germline V gene data show CDR1 as SGHDN and CDR2 as FVKESK. The CDR3 has 17 amino acids. V was pared by 0 bases and J by 2 bases, with 6 bases of the junction left unmatched. CDR3 in DNA: TGTGCCAGCAGCCAAGAGGGGGCGGGAGGGCCCACAGATACGCAGTATTTT. It codes for CASSQEGAGGPTDTQYF.

The rearrangement joins TRBV7-9 to TRBJ2-1; D possibly matches TRBD1 or TRBD2 (5 bases each). The germline gives CDR1 SEHNR, CDR2 FQNEAQ (reference sequence). CDR3 length: 19 residues. V lost 1 base and J lost 1, with 20 bases in between. The CDR3 DNA follows: TGTGCCAGCAGCTTAGGGGTTCTACCGGGACCCCGATCCTACAATGAGCAGTTCTTC. It specifies CASSLGVLPGPRSYNEQFF.

The chain links TRBV6-1 to TRBJ1-3; the D is unclear. The ends were cut back, 6 bases at V and 0 bases at J, with 12 bases in the middle. Per germline, CDR1 MNHNS and CDR2 SASEGT. The CDR3 runs to 15 residues. The CDR3 coding sequence is TGTGCCAGCAGGGCACCCCGGGGCTCTGGAAACACCATATATTTT. This sequence encodes CASRAPRGSGNTIYF.

This clone was found once. J is TRBJ2-5 and V is TRBV18; TRBD2 matches at 9 bases. J was trimmed by 0 bases and V by 1 base; bases with no gene match: 6. CDR1 and CDR2 from the germline V gene are KGHSH and LQKENI. This CDR3 has 17 amino acids. The CDR3 DNA reads TGTGCCAGCTCACCACTAGCGGGAGTATCCAACCAAGAGACCCAGTACTTC. It translates to CASSPLAGVSNQETQYF.

V usage is TRBV6-1 and J usage is TRBJ1-5; D is possibly TRBD1 (6 bases). The V and J ends lost 8 bases and 7 bases respectively, with 15 bases between them. Germline V gives CDR1 MNHNS, CDR2 SASEGT. CDR3 size: 13 residues. The CDR3 nucleotides are TGTGCCAGCCGACTACAGGGATACCAGCCCCAGCATTTT. It is translated as CASRLQGYQPQHF.

The V call is TRBV6-1, the J call TRBJ1-1; D unclear. Germline CDR1 is MNHNS and CDR2 is SASEGT. V shed 6 bases and J shed 4 bases, with 6 bases lying between them. The CDR3 is made up of 11 amino acids. This chain's CDR3 is CASSKGTEAFF. The DNA of the CDR3 is TGTGCCAGCAGCAAGGGCACTGAAGCTTTCTTT.

The chain is built from TRBV7-9 and TRBJ1-3; D uncertain. Germline loops: CDR1 SEHNR, CDR2 FQNEAQ (reference sequence). Trimming left V 3 bases short and J 0 bases short, with 9 bases between. The length of the CDR3 is 15 residues. The CDR3 sequence is CASSFKRNSGNTIYF. For the CDR3, the DNA is TGTGCCAGCAGCTTTAAACGGAACTCTGGAAACACCATATATTTT. Supplemented by reference TRBV7-9 and TRBJ1-3, the full variable domain reads DTGVSQNPRHKITKRGQNVTFRCDPISEHNRLYWYRQTLGQGPEFLTYFQNEAQLEKSRLLSDRFSAERPKGSFSTLEIQRTEQGDSAMYLCASSFKRNSGNTIYFGEGSWLTVV.

A word on this clone: The junction departs from the called germline gene at one end, perhaps through a read error. The chain joins TRBV7-7 to TRBJ2-1, with 8 bases that match TRBD2. Germline V gives CDR1 SSHAT, CDR2 FNYEAQ (reference sequence). The CDR3 is made up of 18 amino acids. Here the CDR3 DNA reads TGTGCTAGCAGCTTCATCACGCGACGACTAGCGAAATACAATGAGCAGTTCTTC. It codes for CASSFITRRLAKYNEQFF.

The V gene is TRBV27, the J gene TRBJ2-2; TRBD2 might be the D (5 bases). The germline V gene encodes CDR1 MNHEY and CDR2 SMNVEV (reference sequence). The V end lost 7 bases, the J end lost 3 bases, and 18 bases lay between the germline ends. The CDR3 sequence is 16 residues long. The CDR3 spells CASKLRSGRYTGELFF. The CDR3 bases are TGTGCCAGCAAACTGCGTTCGGGAAGGTACACCGGGGAGCTGTTTTTT.

V and J are TRBV7-9 and TRBJ2-5; D not resolved. The CDR3 spans 16 residues. V gave up 1 base and J gave up 5 bases, with 17 bases separating them. The germline V gene has CDR1 SEHNR and CDR2 FQNEAQ (reference sequence). The CDR3 is CASSLDGREEWETQYF. The CDR3 bases are TGTGCCAGCAGCTTAGACGGTCGAGAGGAATGGGAGACCCAGTACTTC.

The DNA of the CDR3 is TGTGCCAGCAGCTCCAGGGACAGGAGGCAAGAGACCCAGTACTTC. It specifies CASSSRDRRQETQYF. The chain combines TRBV5-5 with TRBJ2-5, with 8 nucleotides matching TRBD1. The CDR3 is 15 amino acids. CDR1 SGHKS and CDR2 YYEKEE come from the germline V gene (reference sequence). V was clipped by 3 bases and J by 2 bases; unmatched bases: 6.

This chain uses TRBV19 with TRBJ1-4; 8 nucleotides match TRBD1. Germline CDR1 reads LNHDA; CDR2 reads SQIVND (reference sequence). CDR3 length equals 14 residues. V was clipped by 5 bases and J by 6 bases; unmatched bases: 5. Here the CDR3 reads CASSARGPDEKLFF. The CDR3 nucleotides are TGTGCCAGTAGTGCCAGGGGGCCCGATGAAAAACTGTTTTTT.

CDR3 region: CASSQEGSTGMETQYF. Written as DNA, the CDR3 is TGCGCCAGCAGCCAAGAGGGGTCGACAGGGATGGAGACCCAGTACTTC. V usage is TRBV4-3 and J usage is TRBJ2-5; TRBD1 agrees at 7 bases. The CDR3 is 16 amino acids. Germline lookup yields CDR1 LGHNA and CDR2 YSLEER. J gave up 5 bases and V 0 bases, and 9 bases lay outside the gene matches.

The chain joins TRBV6-1 to TRBJ2-5, with 8 positions matching TRBD1. Germline-derived CDR1 and CDR2 are MNHNS and SASEGT. With 5 bases clipped from V and 5 bases from J, the junction kept 4 bases outside the gene matches. The CDR3 has 13 amino acids. CDR3 nucleotide sequence: TGTGCCAGCAGTCCGGACAGGGTTGAGACCCAGTACTTC. As protein: CASSPDRVETQYF.

V is TRBV5-8 and J is TRBJ2-7; 10 bases align to TRBD1. Germline V CDR1 and CDR2: SGHTS, YDEGEE. The CDR3 loop spans 15 amino acids. The V segment lost 4 bases and the J segment 5 bases; nucleotides outside the gene matches: 9. CDR3 DNA sequence: TGTGCCAGCAGCGACGGGACAGGGGAACACGACGAGCAGTACTTC. This encodes CASSDGTGEHDEQYF.

The V call is TRBV12-5, the J call TRBJ1-2; tentatively, D is TRBD1 (6 bases). Germline V gives CDR1 LGHNT, CDR2 FRNRAP. The ends were cut back, 3 bases at V and 3 bases at J, with 20 bases in the middle. CDR3 length: 17 residues. DNA for the CDR3: TGTGCTAGTGGTTTAGATCGCCGGGGGCCGGGTGACTATGGCTACACCTTC. This sequence encodes CASGLDRRGPGDYGYTF.

The J gene is TRBJ1-2, the V gene TRBV29-1, with a weak D call TRBD1 (5 bases). CDR3 size: 13 residues. Trimming pared 4 bases from V and 4 bases from J, leaving 13 bases between. The V gene's germline CDR1 is SQVTM and CDR2 ANQGSEA. CDR3 protein: CSVVSQGGYGYTF. The CDR3 nucleotides are TGCAGCGTTGTATCGCAGGGAGGCTATGGCTACACCTTC.

The rearrangement uses TRBV9 and TRBJ2-1; 12 bases map to TRBD2. V shed 3 bases, J shed 7 bases, and the junction held 8 bases outside the gene matches. The CDR3 totals 16 residues. Germline V CDR1 and CDR2: SGDLS, YYNGEE. The CDR3 coding sequence is TGTGCCAGCAGCGGCCAGACTAGCGGGAGTCTAAATGAGCAGTTCTTC. This gives the protein CASSGQTSGSLNEQFF.